This T cell receptor (beta chain) was obtained from a study of OX40 agonist ivuxolimab in advanced cancers. Clones were read by immunoSEQ multiplex PCR, and TCRdb kept only the in-frame ones, dropping some. This table has about 150,000 clones, around 94% appearing once. Study outcomes and limitations: At 0.1 to 3.0 mg/kg and by week 6, clonal expansion occurred in CD4+ and CD8+ blood T cells.

To note about this clone: Its antigen is unknown.

Germline lookup yields CDR1 KGHSH and CDR2 LQKENI. V was cut by 6 bases and J by 1 base, with 15 bases left in between. The CDR3 has 15 amino acids. The sequences come from CD4+ or CD8+ T cells sorted from blood, collected in a trial of the OX40 agonist ivuxolimab. This chain connects TRBV18 to TRBJ1-1; the D gene is possibly TRBD1 (5 bases). The TCR comes from an adult with an advanced solid tumor such as melanoma, head and neck, liver or kidney cancer. CDR3 sequence reads: CASSPVGGGNTEAFF. CDR3 nucleotide sequence: TGTGCCAGCTCTCCAGTGGGTGGGGGGAACACTGAAGCTTTCTTT.